The sample holds a few counts of the clone carrying this T cell receptor (beta chain). Its antigen remains unidentified. The sample originates from a study of metastatic and nonmetastatic thyroid tumors. Study at large: Repertoire data that came from the blood and tumor or nodule tissue of malignant and benign thyroid patients were compared.

Findings and limits, study-wide: It was reportedly found that TCR beta diversity was significantly higher in malignant thyroid tumors than in benign nodules, a difference seen in both blood and tumor samples.

Germline V CDR1 and CDR2: MDHEN, SYDVKM. Trimming took 1 base from V and 4 from J, leaving 22 bases between them. The CDR3 has 18 residues. In the study's own analysis: A classifier of distant metastasis in papillary thyroid cancer was built from CDR3 differences (across clinicopathological groups). MiXCR re-clonotyped the PCR reads for TCRdb. These V and J calls are TCRdb output, not the study's own analysis. Of about 69,000 clones listed, 11% to 15% are singletons. All patients were treatment-naive before thyroid surgery. Sequencing used blood. V and J are TRBV28 and TRBJ1-2; D might be TRBD1 (6 bases). This clonotype was sampled from a male donor with papillary thyroid cancer or a benign thyroid nodule (not recorded which). Some clones in this sample may be carry-over from other donors' samples. The CDR3 reads CASSLFFKRGAGSYGYTF. CDR3 nucleotide sequence: TGTGCCAGCAGTTTATTCTTTAAGCGGGGGGCCGGGAGCTATGGCTACACCTTC.